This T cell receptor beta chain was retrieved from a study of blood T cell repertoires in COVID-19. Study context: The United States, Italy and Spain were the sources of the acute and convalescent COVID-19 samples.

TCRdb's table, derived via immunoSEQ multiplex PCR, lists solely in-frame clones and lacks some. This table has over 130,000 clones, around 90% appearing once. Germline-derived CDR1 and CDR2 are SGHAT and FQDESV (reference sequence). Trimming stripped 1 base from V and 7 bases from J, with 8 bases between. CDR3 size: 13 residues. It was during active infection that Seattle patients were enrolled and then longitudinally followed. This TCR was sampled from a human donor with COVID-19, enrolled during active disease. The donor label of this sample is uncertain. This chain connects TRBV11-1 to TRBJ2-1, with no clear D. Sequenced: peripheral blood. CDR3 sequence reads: CASSLDSRNEQFF. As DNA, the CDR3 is TGTGCCAGCAGCTTAGATAGTCGTAATGAGCAGTTCTTC.